This T cell receptor (beta chain) was sequenced in a study of shared clonotypes between healthy human individuals. Germline-derived CDR1 and CDR2 are MNHNY and SVGAGI (reference sequence). The CDR3 sequence is 15 residues long. With 5 bases removed from V and 5 bases from J, the gap between germline ends came to 13 bases. Profiling relied on immunoSEQ multiplex PCR, and the TCRdb table lists in-frame clones only, not all of them. The sample has about a million clones, approximately 80% seen once. The sequence derives from a man between 18 and 29 years old in good health. Some clones in this sample may be carry-over from other donors' samples. What was sequenced was memory CD4+ T cells from PBMCs. This sample's subset: CD45RA-negative fraction. This sequence joins TRBV6-6 and TRBJ2-6; no clear D gene. This CDR3 reads CASSVEQSRANVLTF. CDR3 nucleotides: TGTGCCAGCAGTGTGGAACAAAGTCGGGCCAACGTCCTGACTTTC.